These 4 T cell receptor beta chains originate from one sample sequenced in a study of blood T cell repertoires in COVID-19. Sequenced by immunoSEQ multiplex PCR; TCRdb stores in-frame clones only, minus some. The table records 250,000 or so clones, roughly 77% of them present only once. Sequences were obtained from peripheral blood. The source of these receptors is a woman of 80 years or more with acute or convalescent COVID-19.

This chain connects TRBV6-6 to TRBJ1-3; tentative D call: TRBD1 (5 bases). CDR1 is MNHNY, CDR2 SVGAGI, per germline (reference sequence). The ends were cut back, 6 bases at V and 4 bases at J, with 13 bases in the middle. The CDR3 totals 14 residues. CDR3 loop: CASRGRGGGNTIYF. CDR3 DNA sequence: TGTGCCAGCAGGGGACGGGGAGGAGGAAACACCATATATTTT.

V gene TRBV6-1 combines with J gene TRBJ2-7; TRBD2 aligns across 7 bases. V lost 2 bases and J lost 11; bases outside the gene matches: 9. Germline values: CDR1 MNHNS, CDR2 SASEGT. The CDR3 has 13 residues. As DNA, the CDR3 is TGTGCCAGCAGTGAACCCGGGAGGCAGAGTGAGTACTTC. As protein: CASSEPGRQSEYF.

V and J are TRBV7-8 and TRBJ1-1; tentatively, D is TRBD1 (6 bases). There are 16 residues in the CDR3. V was shortened by 1 base and J by 4 bases, with 16 bases between the two germline ends. Per the germline V gene, CDR1 is SGHVS and CDR2 is FQNEAQ. The CDR3 is CASSLGGGAGVTEAFF. In DNA form, the CDR3 reads TGTGCCAGCAGCTTAGGTGGGGGGGCGGGAGTCACTGAAGCTTTCTTT.

DNA for the CDR3: TGTGCCAGCAGCCCCTTGGGAGTTCGTGGCGAGCAGTACTTC. Its protein product is CASSPLGVRGEQYF. This chain connects TRBV9 to TRBJ2-7; D may be TRBD2 (5 bases). V dropped 4 bases and J dropped 6 bases, with 17 bases sitting between them. The length of the CDR3 is 14 residues. CDR1 and CDR2 from the germline V gene are SGDLS and YYNGEE.